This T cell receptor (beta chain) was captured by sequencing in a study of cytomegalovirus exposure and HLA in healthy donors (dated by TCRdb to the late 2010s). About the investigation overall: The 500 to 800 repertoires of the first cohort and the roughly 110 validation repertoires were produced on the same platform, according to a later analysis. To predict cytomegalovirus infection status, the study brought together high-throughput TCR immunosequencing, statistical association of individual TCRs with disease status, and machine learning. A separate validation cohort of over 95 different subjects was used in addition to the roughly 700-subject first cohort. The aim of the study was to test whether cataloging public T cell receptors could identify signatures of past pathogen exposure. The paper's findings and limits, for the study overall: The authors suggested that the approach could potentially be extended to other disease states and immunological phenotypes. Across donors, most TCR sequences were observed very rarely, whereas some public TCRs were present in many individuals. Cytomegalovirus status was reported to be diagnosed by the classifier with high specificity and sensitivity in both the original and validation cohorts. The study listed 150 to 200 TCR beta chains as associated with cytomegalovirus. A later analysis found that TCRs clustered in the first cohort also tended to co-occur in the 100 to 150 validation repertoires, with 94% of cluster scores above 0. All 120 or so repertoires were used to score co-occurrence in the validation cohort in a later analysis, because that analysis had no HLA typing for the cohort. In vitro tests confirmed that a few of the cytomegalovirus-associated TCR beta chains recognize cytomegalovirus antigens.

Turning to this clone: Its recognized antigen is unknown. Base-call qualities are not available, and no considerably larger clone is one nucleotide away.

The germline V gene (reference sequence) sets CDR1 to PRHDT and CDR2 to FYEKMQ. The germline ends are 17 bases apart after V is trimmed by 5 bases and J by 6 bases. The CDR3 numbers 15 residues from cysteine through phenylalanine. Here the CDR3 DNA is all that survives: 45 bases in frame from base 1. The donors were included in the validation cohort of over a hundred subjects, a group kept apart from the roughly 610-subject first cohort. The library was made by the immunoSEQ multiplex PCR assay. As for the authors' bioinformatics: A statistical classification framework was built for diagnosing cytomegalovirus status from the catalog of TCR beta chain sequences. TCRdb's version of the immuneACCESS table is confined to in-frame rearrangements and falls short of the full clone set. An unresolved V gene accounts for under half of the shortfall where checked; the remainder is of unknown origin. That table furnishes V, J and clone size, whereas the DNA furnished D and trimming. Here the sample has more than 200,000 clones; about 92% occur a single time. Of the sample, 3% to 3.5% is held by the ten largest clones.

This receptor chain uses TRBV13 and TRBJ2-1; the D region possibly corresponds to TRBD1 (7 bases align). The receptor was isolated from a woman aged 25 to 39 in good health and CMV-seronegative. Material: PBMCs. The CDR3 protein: CASSEDRRGPNEQFF. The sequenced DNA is TGTGCCAGCAGCGAGGACAGGCGGGGTCCCAATGAGCAGTTCTTC. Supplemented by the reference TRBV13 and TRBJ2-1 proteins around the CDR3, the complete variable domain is AAGVIQSPRHLIKEKRETATLKCYPIPRHDTVYWYQQGPGQDPQFLISFYEKMQSDKGSIPDRFSAQQFSDYHSELNMSSLELGDSALYFCASSEDRRGPNEQFFGPGTRLTVL.